This TCR beta chain was recorded in a study of regulatory T cells in long-lasting Graves disease. The time point denotes: newly diagnosed GD, antithyroid drugs for less than 3 months. PBMC-extracted RNA yielded the TCR library. Sequencing libraries for TCR beta were prepared with iRepertoire HTBI primers and Arm-PCR of CDR3 regions. In the original processing: Identified across the samples were 62 TRBV segments and 13 to 15 TRBJ segments. TCRdb recomputed calls from the multiplex PCR reads with MiXCR, one row per CDR3 protein. TCRdb's processing, not the authors', yielded these V and J calls. Of 350,000 to 450,000 distinct CDR3 sequences listed, around 15% are singletons. The same sample was also studied in work on T cells in Graves' hyperthyroidism and ophthalmopathy. That work adds: Peripheral blood also featured most of the thyroid clonotypes expanded above 0.001.

This specimen was peripheral blood mononuclear cells (PBMCs), taken at new diagnosis, from a patient treated with antithyroid drugs. This TCR was recovered from a middle-aged man with Graves disease.

CDR3 region: CSVGLTSSGELFF. The CDR3 DNA follows: TGCAGCGTTGGGTTAACCAGTTCCGGGGAGCTGTTTTTT. The chain combines TRBV29-1 with TRBJ2-2, with D uncertain. The germline gives CDR1 SQVTM, CDR2 ANQGSEA. Trimming left V 4 bases short and J 6 bases short, with 12 bases between. This CDR3 is 13 amino acids long.